A selection of T cell receptor beta chains follows, all from one sample in a study of T cell clonotyping in hematopoietic cell transplantation. Profiled with immunoSEQ multiplex PCR; TCRdb holds only in-frame clones, not every one. Found here are 16,000 or so clones, just over 90% of them singletons; the top ten hold under 2%. Sequencing was performed on peripheral blood mononuclear cells, taken before stem cell transplant. These receptors were collected from a man between 18 and 29 years old with biphenotypic leukemia. Some clones in this sample may be carry-over from other donors' samples. Each CDR3 is given with its conserved first and last residue. The order of the fields is CDR3 length, clone size, D gene, J gene, V gene, CDR3 protein, CDR3 DNA. A D gene is named only where the DNA matches it firmly. The size entry is marked missing in some rows and otherwise reads once, few, many or a size class.

>14|.|.|TRBJ1-1|TRBV9
CASSVDTGYTEAFF
TGTGCCAGCAGCGTAGATACGGGGTACACTGAAGCTTTCTTT
>14|.|TRBD2|TRBJ2-5|TRBV7-2
CASSLVLASGALYF
TGTGCCAGCAGCTTAGTATTAGCGAGCGGGGCCCTCTACTTC
>16|.|TRBD1|TRBJ1-1|TRBV6-6
CASSYKRDRGGTEAFF
TGTGCCAGCAGTTATAAAAGGGACAGGGGAGGAACTGAAGCTTTCTTT
>14|.|.|TRBJ2-3|TRBV5-6
CASSYRTGTDTQYF
TGTGCCAGCAGCTATCGGACCGGCACAGATACGCAGTATTTT
>14|once|.|TRBJ2-3|TRBV19
CASGEQPDTDTQYF
TGTGCCAGTGGGGAGCAGCCCGATACAGATACGCAGTATTTT
>17|.|TRBD2|TRBJ2-1|TRBV28
CASSLDLRGALDNEQFF
TGTGCCAGCAGTTTAGACCTGCGGGGGGCCCTCGACAATGAGCAGTTCTTC
>16|.|TRBD2|TRBJ2-3|TRBV5-1
CASSSWTSGGADTQYF
TGCGCCAGCAGCTCCTGGACTAGCGGGGGGGCAGATACGCAGTATTTT
>15|once|.|TRBJ1-2|TRBV7-9
CASSLARGDHYGYTF
TGTGCCAGCAGCTTAGCTAGGGGCGATCACTATGGCTACACCTTC
>13|.|.|TRBJ2-7|TRBV30
CAWSREAVEEQYF
TGTGCCTGGAGTAGGGAGGCCGTAGAAGAGCAGTACTTC
>13|.|.|TRBJ1-1|TRBV2
CASIRGQATEAFF
TGTGCCAGCATTCGAGGCCAGGCAACTGAAGCTTTCTTT
>15|.|.|TRBJ1-4|TRBV30
CAWSRASATNEKLFF
TGTGCCTGGAGTCGAGCTTCTGCAACTAATGAAAAACTGTTTTTT
>13|.|.|TRBJ2-1|TRBV6-5
CASSGSSYNEQFF
TGTGCCAGCTCCGGGAGCTCCTACAATGAGCAGTTCTTC
>12|.|.|TRBJ2-3|TRBV25-1
CASTQGTDTQYF
TGTGCCAGCACGCAGGGGACAGATACGCAGTATTTT
>14|.|TRBD1|TRBJ2-7|TRBV27
CASSLCTRGCEQYF
TGTGCCAGCAGTTTATGTACCAGGGGGTGCGAGCAGTACTTC
>14|once|.|TRBJ2-7|TRBV10-3
CAISEIGVSYEQYF
TGTGCCATCAGTGAGATAGGTGTGTCCTACGAGCAGTACTTC
>14|.|.|TRBJ2-3|TRBV4-3
CASSQDMGKDTQYF
TGCGCCAGCAGCCAAGATATGGGGAAGGATACGCAGTATTTT
>14|once|TRBD1|TRBJ1-3|TRBV27
CASSPTGTSNTIYF
TGTGCCAGCAGTCCGACAGGGACTTCGAACACCATATATTTT
>15|.|.|TRBJ1-5|TRBV5-1
CASSLTGYSNQPQHF
TGCGCCAGCAGCTTGACAGGTTATAGCAATCAGCCCCAGCATTTT
>14|.|TRBD1|TRBJ1-1|TRBV7-8
CASSRRTGGSEAFF
TGTGCCAGCAGCCGACGGACAGGGGGCTCTGAAGCTTTCTTT
>16|.|TRBD1|TRBJ2-3|TRBV5-5
CASSPVAGGATDTQYF
TGTGCCAGCAGCCCTGTAGCAGGGGGTGCCACAGATACGCAGTATTTT
>15|once|.|TRBJ1-2|TRBV6-5
CASRLLTGTIYGYTF
TGTGCCAGCAGACTTCTTACCGGGACCATCTATGGCTACACCTTC
>15|.|.|TRBJ1-6|TRBV5-1
CASSFNHPGNSPLHF
TGCGCCAGCAGCTTCAACCACCCGGGGAATTCACCCCTCCACTTT
>15|once|TRBD1|TRBJ1-2|TRBV10-3
CAISQPGQANYGYTF
TGTGCCATCAGTCAACCGGGACAGGCTAACTATGGCTACACCTTC
>13|.|.|TRBJ1-6|TRBV5-6
CASSLSRGSPLHF
TGTGCCAGCAGCTTGAGTCGGGGTTCGCCCCTCCACTTT
>13|.|TRBD1|TRBJ1-1|TRBV10-1
CASSGDRETEAFF
TGCGCCAGCAGTGGGGACAGGGAGACTGAAGCTTTCTTT
>14|.|.|TRBJ1-6|TRBV2
CASSVGLYNSPLHF
TGTGCCAGCAGTGTAGGGTTGTACAATTCACCCCTCCACTTT
>13|.|.|TRBJ1-6|TRBV5-4
CASSLGVGSPLHF
TGTGCCAGCAGCTTGGGAGTAGGGTCACCCCTCCACTTT
>16|.|TRBD1|TRBJ2-2|TRBV19
CASSLPGQTRIGELFF
TGTGCCAGTAGTCTTCCGGGACAGACAAGAATAGGGGAGCTGTTTTTT
>14|.|.|TRBJ2-1|TRBV11-3
CASSLEANSDEQFF
TGTGCCAGCAGCTTAGAGGCCAATAGCGATGAGCAGTTCTTC
>15|.|.|TRBJ2-3|TRBV7-2
CASSLGPGRTDTQYF
TGTGCCAGCAGCTTAGGGCCAGGGCGGACAGATACGCAGTATTTT
>14|.|TRBD1|TRBJ1-5|TRBV19
CASRITGVNQPQHF
TGTGCCAGTAGGATCACAGGGGTCAATCAGCCCCAGCATTTT
>16|.|.|TRBJ2-5|TRBV21-1
CASSKAQDRALVTQYF
TGTGCCAGCAGCAAAGCCCAAGACAGGGCCCTAGTGACCCAGTACTTC
>15|.|TRBD2|TRBJ2-5|TRBV2
CASSELSGGQETQYF
TGTGCCAGCAGTGAACTTAGCGGGGGCCAAGAGACCCAGTACTTC
>15|.|TRBD1|TRBJ1-1|TRBV6-5
CASSYSGQLNTEAFF
TGTGCCAGCAGTTACTCGGGACAGCTGAACACTGAAGCTTTCTTT
>14|.|TRBD1|TRBJ1-2|TRBV6-1
CASSSPAGGNGYTF
TGTGCCAGCAGTTCCCCGGCAGGGGGCAACGGCTACACCTTC
>14|.|TRBD2|TRBJ2-7|TRBV5-1
CASSFSGGAYEQYF
TGCGCCAGCAGCTTTAGCGGGGGGGCCTACGAGCAGTACTTC
>19|.|.|TRBJ1-5|TRBV19
CASSRAGGIPLYSNQPQHF
TGTGCCAGTAGTAGGGCCGGGGGGATACCCCTATATAGCAATCAGCCCCAGCATTTT
>17|.|.|TRBJ2-3|TRBV5-6
CASSLRFEGESTDTQYF
TGTGCCAGCAGCTTAAGGTTTGAGGGGGAAAGCACAGATACGCAGTATTTT
>14|.|TRBD1|TRBJ1-5|TRBV6-5
CASSRDRGDQPQHF
TGTGCCAGCAGTCGGGACAGGGGGGATCAGCCCCAGCATTTT
>17|.|TRBD2|TRBJ2-1|TRBV28
CASSLHVRGETYNEQFF
TGTGCCAGCAGTTTACATGTCCGGGGGGAAACTTACAATGAGCAGTTCTTC
>16|.|.|TRBJ2-7|TRBV7-2
CASQPGRVGWSYEQYF
TGTGCCAGCCAGCCCGGAAGGGTGGGCTGGTCCTACGAGCAGTACTTC
>13|.|TRBD1|TRBJ2-7|TRBV19
CASSPRTGYEQYF
TGTGCCAGTAGTCCCCGGACAGGGTACGAGCAGTACTTC